The 20 T cell receptor beta chains in this list originate from one sample, sequenced in a study of cytomegalovirus exposure and HLA in healthy donors. The PCR made use of 60 Vbeta and 13 Jbeta primers. Repertoires were generated with immunoSEQ multiplex PCR, while TCRdb's copy carries only in-frame clones and drops some. The sample totals tens of thousands of clones; its top ten clones hold 2% to 2.5%. The source material was PBMCs. These receptors were collected from a female donor in good health and CMV-seronegative.

This chain joins TRBV30 and TRBJ1-1, with D unclear. V lost 0 bases and J 4 bases, leaving 9 bases between the germline ends. Looked up from germline, CDR1 is GTSNPN and CDR2 is SVGIG (reference sequence). CDR3 length: 13 amino acids. CDR3 protein: CAWSVTGATEAFF. The CDR3 DNA reads TGTGCCTGGAGTGTAACCGGAGCCACTGAAGCTTTCTTT.

The V call is TRBV28, the J call TRBJ2-7, with TRBD1 identical over 10 bases. V trimming: 2 bases; J trimming: 2 bases; junction bases outside the gene matches: 9. This CDR3 comprises 17 residues. Germline loops: CDR1 MDHEN, CDR2 SYDVKM. CDR3 coding DNA: TGTGCCAGCAGTTTACATCGACAGGGGGCTTCCCCCTACGAGCAGTACTTC. Translated: CASSLHRQGASPYEQYF.

The V and J genes are TRBV7-9 and TRBJ2-3; D call uncertain. CDR1 and CDR2 from the germline V gene are SEHNR and FQNEAQ (reference sequence). This CDR3 spans 13 amino acids. V shed 6 bases and J shed 2 bases, with 9 bases lying between them. CDR3 residues: CASRLITTDTQYF. For the CDR3, the DNA is TGTGCCAGCAGGCTAATAACCACAGATACGCAGTATTTT.

The chain carries TRBV20-1 and TRBJ1-2; possibly TRBD1 for D (6 bases). Trimming left V 6 bases short and J 7 bases short, with 12 bases between. Germline loops: CDR1 DFQATT, CDR2 SNEGSKA (reference sequence). This CDR3 is 11 amino acids long. CDR3 sequence reads: CSAKNRAGYTF. CDR3 DNA sequence: TGCAGTGCAAAAAACAGGGCTGGCTACACCTTC.

V is TRBV5-6 and J is TRBJ1-1, with 8 bases aligning to TRBD1. Germline CDR1 reads SGHDT; CDR2 reads YYEEEE. Unmatched junction bases numbered 6, after V lost 1 base and J lost 1 base. The CDR3 is 16 amino acids. The CDR3 sequence: CASSLTTGGTNTEAFF. CDR3 sequence (DNA): TGTGCCAGCAGCTTGACCACAGGGGGAACGAACACTGAAGCTTTCTTT.

The chain employs TRBV30 and TRBJ1-2, with TRBD1 as a possible D gene (5 bases). Germline CDR1 is GTSNPN and CDR2 is SVGIG (reference sequence). V was clipped by 2 bases and J by 3 bases, with 16 bases between them. The CDR3 has 15 amino acids. This CDR3 is CAWSKERAGDYGYTF. As DNA, the CDR3 is TGTGCCTGGAGTAAGGAGCGAGCGGGGGACTATGGCTACACCTTC.

This chain links TRBV10-3 with TRBJ2-5; TRBD1 agrees at 7 bases. J was trimmed by 5 bases and V by 3 bases; bases with no gene match: 18. CDR1 is ENHRY and CDR2 is SYGVKD in the germline V gene. The CDR3 spans 18 residues. In DNA form, the CDR3 reads TGTGCCATCAGTGACTCACGGGACAGCCTGTTGGGTACGGAGACCCAGTACTTC. It encodes CAISDSRDSLLGTETQYF.

This chain uses TRBV15 with TRBJ1-2; TRBD1 might be the D (6 bases). This CDR3 comprises 14 residues. V lost 3 bases to trimming and J lost 2 bases, with 10 bases between them. Germline CDR1 LNHNV, CDR2 YYDKDF (reference sequence). This CDR3 reads CATSRERGNYGYTF. The CDR3 bases are TGTGCCACCAGCAGGGAAAGGGGGAACTATGGCTACACCTTC.

This chain joins TRBV6-9 and TRBJ1-1; D possibly corresponds to TRBD1 (5 bases). Looked up from germline, CDR1 is MNHGY and CDR2 is SVAAGI. The CDR3 consists of 13 residues. Trimming removed 5 bases at V and 2 bases at J, with 9 bases between. The CDR3 sequence: CASSTDRNTEAFF. As DNA, the CDR3 is TGTGCCAGCAGTACTGACAGAAACACTGAAGCTTTCTTT.

This chain joins TRBV25-1 and TRBJ2-7; unclear D gene. This CDR3 contains 12 residues. Looked up from germline, CDR1 is MGHDK and CDR2 is SYGVNS. Trimming pared 6 bases from V and 5 bases from J, leaving 11 bases between. The CDR3 DNA is TGTGCCAGCAGCGCCATGGGCCACGAGCAGTACTTC. This sequence encodes CASSAMGHEQYF.

The J gene is TRBJ1-2, the V gene TRBV4-3; D is ambiguous. The CDR3 extends over 15 amino acids. Germline CDR1 LGHNA, CDR2 YSLEER. V was shortened by 0 bases and J by 3 bases, with 11 bases between the two germline ends. The CDR3 loop is CASSQDTAEDYGYTF. The DNA of the CDR3 is TGCGCCAGCAGCCAAGATACGGCAGAGGACTATGGCTACACCTTC.

The rearrangement uses TRBV12-5 and TRBJ1-1; 8 positions match TRBD1. From germline, CDR1 is LGHNT and CDR2 FRNRAP. The junction had 8 bases not matched to a gene; V was cut back by 1 base and J by 4 bases. CDR3 length: 16 residues. CDR3 loop: CASGLAPGGRGTEAFF. The CDR3 DNA reads as TGTGCTAGTGGTTTGGCCCCAGGGGGCAGGGGCACTGAAGCTTTCTTT.

The rearrangement uses TRBV13 and TRBJ2-3, with 13 bases identical to TRBD2. Trimming at V came to 1 base and at J to 3 bases, leaving 7 bases not matched to a gene. CDR1 and CDR2 from the germline V gene are PRHDT and FYEKMQ (reference sequence). CDR3 size: 18 residues. CDR3 loop: CASSLVGLAGRGTDTQYF. The CDR3 DNA follows: TGTGCCAGCAGCTTAGTGGGACTAGCGGGAAGAGGGACAGATACGCAGTATTTT.

The gene calls are TRBV5-1 and TRBJ1-4, with D hard to call. The germline V gene encodes CDR1 SGHRS and CDR2 YFSETQ. V shed 0 bases and J shed 11 bases, with 8 bases lying between them. The CDR3 length is 12 residues. The CDR3 is CASSLGGRKLFF. In DNA form, the CDR3 reads TGCGCCAGCAGCTTGGGTGGGAGGAAACTGTTTTTT. Supplemented by reference TRBV5-1 and TRBJ1-4, the full variable domain reads KAGVTQTPRYLIKTRGQQVTLSCSPISGHRSVSWYQQTPGQGLQFLFEYFSETQRNKGNFPGRFSGRQFSNSRSEMNVSTLELGDSALYLCASSLGGRKLFFGSGTQLSVL.

This rearrangement joins TRBV4-1 to TRBJ2-5; D not certain. Germline V gene lookup returns CDR1 MGHRA and CDR2 YSYEKL. V lost 1 base to trimming and J lost 1 base, with 7 bases between them. CDR3 length: 14 amino acids. CDR3 region: CASSQAEFQETQYF. The DNA of the CDR3 is TGCGCCAGCAGCCAAGCCGAGTTCCAAGAGACCCAGTACTTC.

This chain connects TRBV18 to TRBJ2-1; 9 nucleotides agree with TRBD2. The CDR3 loop spans 15 amino acids. V trimming: 6 bases; J trimming: 10 bases; junction bases outside the gene matches: 13. The germline V gene encodes CDR1 KGHSH and CDR2 LQKENI. The CDR3 bases are TGTGCCAGCTCCCCGGCGATAGCGGGAGCACAGGAGCAGTTCTTC. Translating it yields CASSPAIAGAQEQFF.

This sequence joins TRBV6-1 and TRBJ2-5; D is possibly TRBD2 (5 bases). The CDR3 covers 13 residues. V lost 5 bases and J 0 bases, leaving 7 bases between the germline ends. In germline, CDR1 is MNHNS, CDR2 SASEGT. CDR3: CASSQDYQETQYF. The CDR3 DNA follows: TGTGCCAGCAGTCAGGACTACCAAGAGACCCAGTACTTC.

This clone is medium-sized by frequency. The V gene is TRBV19, the J gene TRBJ2-1; TRBD2 matches at 10 bases. After removal of 4 bases from V and 6 bases from J, the junction contained 12 bases not matched to a gene. CDR1 and CDR2 from the germline V gene are LNHDA and SQIVND (reference sequence). The CDR3 length is 17 residues. In nucleotides, the CDR3 is TGTGCCAGTAGTAGGATAGAAGCGGGAGGGAGAGGCAATGAGCAGTTCTTC. Residues: CASSRIEAGGRGNEQFF.

This rearrangement joins TRBV10-3 to TRBJ1-1, with D possibly matching TRBD1 (5 bases). The CDR3 contains 12 residues. CDR1 and CDR2 (germline): ENHRY, SYGVKD. Trimming stripped 2 bases from V and 6 bases from J, with 7 bases between. CDR3 DNA: TGTGCCATCAGTGAGGGGGCCTCTGAAGCTTTCTTT. It encodes CAISEGASEAFF.

As for this clone: At the DNA level, this CDR3 is encoded by other sequences in the same sample as well. The J gene is TRBJ1-6, the V gene TRBV6-1, with a tentative D call TRBD1 (6 bases). With 5 bases removed from V and 7 bases from J, the gap between germline ends came to 6 bases. This CDR3 region has 12 residues. In germline, CDR1 is MNHNS, CDR2 SASEGT. The chain's CDR3 is CASSQGNSPLHF. Written as DNA, the CDR3 is TGTGCCAGCAGTCAGGGGAATTCACCCCTCCACTTT.